A selection of T cell receptor beta chains follows, all from one sample in a study of blood T cell repertoires in COVID-19. Clones were read by immunoSEQ multiplex PCR, and TCRdb kept only the in-frame ones, dropping some. Of around 330,000 clones in the sample, 85% were seen once. The sequencing input was PBMCs or T cells enriched from blood (not recorded which). The receptor set was obtained from a woman in her 30s who had been exposed to COVID-19. CDR3s include the opening cysteine and the closing phenylalanine or tryptophan. Each record gives: CDR3 DNA, CDR3 protein, CDR3 length, V gene, clone size, J gene, D gene. The D gene is left open where the match is weak. Only some rows state a clone size, as once, few, many or a class for expanded clones.

TGCGCCAGCAGCTTGGCGGACAGGGGGAACCAAGAGACCCAGTACTTC | CASSLADRGNQETQYF | 16 | TRBV5-1 | - | TRBJ2-5 | TRBD1
TGTGCCAGCAGCTTAGTAGGGGCTAGATCTTTCAACGAGCAGTACTTC | CASSLVGARSFNEQYF | 16 | TRBV7-8 | - | TRBJ2-7 | -
TGTGCCAGCAGCTTAGATTCGGGACAGGGTAGGAATAGTCAGCCCCAGCATTTT | CASSLDSGQGRNSQPQHF | 18 | TRBV11-2 | - | TRBJ1-5 | TRBD1
TGCGCCAGCAGCGCTGCTAGCGGGAATACCTACGAGCAGTACTTC | CASSAASGNTYEQYF | 15 | TRBV5-1 | few | TRBJ2-7 | TRBD2
TGTGCCAGCAGTTACCCGACAGGGGCCGGCTACGAGCAGTACTTC | CASSYPTGAGYEQYF | 15 | TRBV6-2/TRBV6-3 | - | TRBJ2-7 | TRBD1
TGTGCCAGCAGGTACACTAGGGACAGGGTGTATGGCTACACCTTC | CASRYTRDRVYGYTF | 15 | TRBV28 | - | TRBJ1-2 | TRBD1
TGTGCCAGCAGCTTAATGGCAGGGTGGTTGGATGGCTACACCTTC | CASSLMAGWLDGYTF | 15 | TRBV7-2 | - | TRBJ1-2 | -
TGTGCCAGCAGCGTAGGCTTCCAGGCGAGCACAGATACGCAGTATTTT | CASSVGFQASTDTQYF | 16 | TRBV9 | - | TRBJ2-3 | -
TGTGCCAGCAGTCCGGGACTAGCGGGAAATAAGGAGAAAGAGACCCAGTACTTC | CASSPGLAGNKEKETQYF | 18 | TRBV6-6 | few | TRBJ2-5 | TRBD2
TGTGCCAGCAGTTTATTCCGACAGAACACTGAAGCTTTCTTT | CASSLFRQNTEAFF | 14 | TRBV28 | - | TRBJ1-1 | -
TGCGCCAGCAGCGCGGAATTAACAGGGTGGAACTATGGCTACACCTTC | CASSAELTGWNYGYTF | 16 | TRBV5-1 | - | TRBJ1-2 | -